Following are 20 T cell receptor beta chains from one sample sequenced in a study of a mutant IDH1 vaccine in newly diagnosed glioma (TCRdb year 2021). Sample time point, as interpreted from the label and publication: week 47, end of study. Every vaccine dose consisted of 300 ug of a 20-mer mutant IDH1 peptide in Montanide, administered subcutaneously together with topical imiquimod. Receptors were amplified or captured by the immunoSEQ multiplex PCR assay. The immuneACCESS repertoire file appears here via TCRdb, limited to in-frame rearrangements. These files lack a portion of the clones; in checked studies, under half of the deficit traces to unresolved V genes, and the cause of the others is not known. In all, the sample holds approximately 56,000 clones, and less than 70% of those were seen once. The top ten clonotypes cover more than 4.5% of the sample. Antigen specificity for these receptors is unknown.

The sample in question was peripheral blood mononuclear cells (PBMCs), obtained from a glioma patient whose treatment included an IDH1 peptide vaccine. These receptors were taken from a man aged 40-55 years with glioma. Some clones in this sample may be carry-over from other donors' samples.

The chain is built from TRBV4-1 and TRBJ2-1, with 8 bases lining up with TRBD2. The CDR3 runs 13 residues. V shed 5 bases and J 10 bases; nucleotides not matched to a gene: 7. The germline gives CDR1 MGHRA, CDR2 YSYEKL. In nucleotides, the CDR3 is TGCGCCAGCAGCGCCGGACTAGCCGGAGAGCAGTTCTTC. This encodes CASSAGLAGEQFF.

This chain joins TRBV9 and TRBJ1-3; D is undetermined. The germline gives CDR1 SGDLS, CDR2 YYNGEE. Trimming took 2 bases from V and 4 from J, leaving 10 bases between them. This CDR3 has 14 residues. The CDR3 bases are TGTGCCAGCAGCGTTGGAGGGATAGGAAACACCATATATTTT. This sequence encodes CASSVGGIGNTIYF.

The chain links TRBV6-6 to TRBJ2-1; 10 bases are a match to TRBD1. The CDR3 runs to 15 residues. V gave up 4 bases and J gave up 5 bases; unmatched junction bases: 5. Germline V gene data show CDR1 as MNHNY and CDR2 as SVGAGI (reference sequence). The CDR3 protein is CASSFWTGGDNEQFF. Written as DNA, the CDR3 is TGTGCCAGCAGTTTCTGGACAGGGGGGGACAATGAGCAGTTCTTC.

This chain connects TRBV4-1 to TRBJ2-7, with D possibly matching TRBD1 (6 bases). This CDR3 has 16 residues. CDR1 MGHRA and CDR2 YSYEKL come from the germline V gene. With 0 bases removed from V and 0 bases from J, the gap between germline ends came to 12 bases. The CDR3 DNA follows: TGCGCCAGCAGCCAAGATGCCACAGGGACCTCCTACGAGCAGTACTTC. It translates to CASSQDATGTSYEQYF.

This clone appeared once. The rearrangement joins TRBV19 to TRBJ1-5; 7 nucleotides match TRBD1. After removal of 7 bases from V and 1 base from J, the junction contained 7 bases not matched to a gene. The V gene's germline CDR1 is LNHDA and CDR2 SQIVND (reference sequence). This CDR3 has 15 residues. The CDR3 nucleotides are TGTGCCAGTACCGCCGGGACAGTCAGCAATCAGCCCCAGCATTTT. Encoded protein: CASTAGTVSNQPQHF.

This clone has just a few counts. The chain joins TRBV7-9 to TRBJ2-7; 8 nucleotides align to TRBD1. The CDR3 contains 16 residues. The V and J ends lost 5 bases and 0 bases, in that order; junction bases with no gene match: 9. Germline CDR1 and CDR2: SEHNR and FQNEAQ (reference sequence). The CDR3 nucleotides are TGTGCCAGCAGCCCCACCAGGACAGGGAGCTCCTACGAGCAGTACTTC. This encodes CASSPTRTGSSYEQYF. Supplemented by reference TRBV7-9 and TRBJ2-7, the full variable domain reads DTGVSQNPRHKITKRGQNVTFRCDPISEHNRLYWYRQTLGQGPEFLTYFQNEAQLEKSRLLSDRFSAERPKGSFSTLEIQRTEQGDSAMYLCASSPTRTGSSYEQYFGPGTRLTVT.

The J gene is TRBJ1-2, the V gene TRBV6-5; 7 bases match TRBD1. Germline assignment: CDR1 MNHEY and CDR2 SVGAGI. This CDR3 has 13 residues. Unmatched junction bases numbered 4, after V lost 5 bases and J lost 4 bases. CDR3 nucleotide sequence: TGTGCCAGCAGTCGGACAGGAGCCTATGGCTACACCTTC. Translating it yields CASSRTGAYGYTF.

The chain employs TRBV9 and TRBJ2-7; D is unclear. CDR3 length: 13 residues. V lost 3 bases to trimming and J lost 0 bases, with 7 bases between them. CDR1 and CDR2 from the germline V gene are SGDLS and YYNGEE. The CDR3 sequence is CASSAGSSYEQYF. As DNA, the CDR3 is TGTGCCAGCAGCGCGGGCAGCTCCTACGAGCAGTACTTC.

The V and J genes are TRBV14 and TRBJ1-4; 8 bases are shared with TRBD1. CDR1 is SGHDN and CDR2 is FVKESK in the germline V gene. V gave up 0 bases and J gave up 4 bases; unmatched junction bases: 7. This CDR3 is 17 amino acids long. CDR3 amino acids: CASSQELGTGFNEKLFF. The CDR3 DNA sequence: TGTGCCAGCAGCCAAGAACTCGGGACAGGATTTAATGAAAAACTGTTTTTT.

The chain links TRBV30 to TRBJ2-3; 8 bases line up with TRBD2. The CDR3 has 15 residues. The V and J ends lost 1 base and 4 bases, in that order; junction bases with no gene match: 7. CDR1 and CDR2 from the germline V gene are GTSNPN and SVGIG (reference sequence). The DNA for the CDR3 is TGTGCCTGGAGTGGCGGCGGGGGGATCGCAGATACGCAGTATTTT. Residues: CAWSGGGGIADTQYF.

The V and J genes are TRBV7-9 and TRBJ1-4; D uncertain. From germline, CDR1 is SEHNR and CDR2 FQNEAQ (reference sequence). Trimming removed 5 bases from V and 0 bases from J, with 13 bases in between. The CDR3 runs 16 residues. The CDR3 sequence is CASSQPITATNEKLFF. CDR3 DNA: TGTGCCAGCAGCCAACCAATAACCGCAACTAATGAAAAACTGTTTTTT. The whole variable domain, filled in from reference TRBV7-9 and TRBJ1-4, reads DTGVSQNPRHKITKRGQNVTFRCDPISEHNRLYWYRQTLGQGPEFLTYFQNEAQLEKSRLLSDRFSAERPKGSFSTLEIQRTEQGDSAMYLCASSQPITATNEKLFFGSGTQLSVL.

The DNA of the CDR3 is TGTGCCAGCAGGGGGACAGGGGATCGGGAGCAGTACTTC. This translates into CASRGTGDREQYF. The chain has TRBV2 and TRBJ2-7, with 10 bases identical to TRBD1. V gave up 6 bases and J gave up 7 bases; unmatched junction bases: 6. The V gene's germline CDR1 is SNHLY and CDR2 FYNNEI. There are 13 residues in the CDR3. Combining the CDR3 with reference TRBV2 and TRBJ2-7 gives the whole variable domain EPEVTQTPSHQVTQMGQEVILRCVPISNHLYFYWYRQILGQKVEFLVSFYNNEISEKSEIFDDQFSVERPDGSNFTLKIRSTKLEDSAMYFCASRGTGDREQYFGPGTRLTVT.

The V gene is TRBV19, the J gene TRBJ2-1; 9 positions agree with TRBD2. The CDR3 spans 21 residues. Unmatched junction bases numbered 23, after V lost 4 bases and J lost 4 bases. Germline V gene data show CDR1 as LNHDA and CDR2 as SQIVND (reference sequence). CDR3 loop: CASSTRFTDLGLAGPYNEQFF. For the CDR3, the DNA is TGTGCCAGTAGTACCAGGTTTACAGACTTGGGTCTAGCGGGGCCGTACAATGAGCAGTTCTTC.

The CDR3 region has the DNA TGCAGCGTCGCAGTCCGGGCCCACTATAATTCACCCCTCCACTTT. Protein product: CSVAVRAHYNSPLHF. The V gene is TRBV29-1, the J gene TRBJ1-6, with no clear D. CDR1 is SQVTM and CDR2 is ANQGSEA in the germline V gene. V gave up 6 bases and J gave up 3 bases, with 15 bases separating them. The CDR3 is made up of 15 amino acids. The variable domain in full, completed from reference TRBV29-1 and TRBJ1-6, reads SAVISQKPSRDICQRGTSLTIQCQVDSQVTMMFWYRQQPGQSLTLIATANQGSEATYESGFVIDKFPISRPNLTFSTLTVSNMSPEDSSIYLCSVAVRAHYNSPLHFGNGTRLTVT.

The genes are TRBV7-9 and TRBJ2-1; possibly TRBD2 for D (5 bases). V lost 5 bases, J lost 0 bases, and 14 bases lay in between. The CDR3 spans 16 residues. The germline CDR1 and CDR2 sequences are SEHNR and FQNEAQ (reference sequence). The CDR3 protein is CASSGRRGSSYNEQFF. The CDR3 nucleotides read TGTGCCAGCAGCGGTCGCCGAGGGAGCTCCTACAATGAGCAGTTCTTC.

This clone was counted only a few times. The rearrangement joins TRBV4-1 to TRBJ2-1; 9 bases fit TRBD2. CDR1 MGHRA and CDR2 YSYEKL come from the germline V gene. The length of the CDR3 is 17 residues. V trimming: 0 bases; J trimming: 9 bases; junction bases outside the gene matches: 12. This CDR3 is CASSQDRTSGPRGEQFF. The CDR3 nucleotides read TGCGCCAGCAGCCAAGATCGTACTAGCGGGCCAAGAGGTGAGCAGTTCTTC.

This clone was recorded a few times. This chain links TRBV18 with TRBJ2-3, with unresolved D. The CDR3 loop spans 17 amino acids. CDR1 KGHSH and CDR2 LQKENI come from the germline V gene. V was shortened by 1 base and J by 4 bases, with 18 bases between the two germline ends. In DNA, the CDR3 is TGTGCCAGCTCACCACTCTCCGGGCAAGACCGTCCAGATACGCAGTATTTT. It yields the protein CASSPLSGQDRPDTQYF.

The gene calls are TRBV6-5 and TRBJ1-4; D is perhaps TRBD1 (5 bases). This CDR3 spans 13 amino acids. With 8 bases removed from V and 8 bases from J, the gap between germline ends came to 15 bases. Germline loops: CDR1 MNHEY, CDR2 SVGAGI. CDR3 sequence: CASRTQGGEKLFF. CDR3 DNA: TGTGCCAGCCGAACTCAGGGAGGGGAAAAACTGTTTTTT.

This chain uses TRBV5-1 with TRBJ2-3, with 8 bases matching TRBD2. With V trimmed by 9 bases and J by 2 bases, 8 bases remained unmatched. The CDR3 covers 14 residues. CDR1 and CDR2 (germline): SGHRS, YFSETQ. Here the CDR3 reads CATGRGGTTDTQYF. In DNA, the CDR3 is TGCGCCACCGGTCGGGGGGGGACCACAGATACGCAGTATTTT.

The chain carries TRBV19 and TRBJ1-1; 7 nucleotides match TRBD1. The CDR3 is 16 residues long. The V segment lost 5 bases and the J segment 0 bases; nucleotides outside the gene matches: 9. Germline V gene sequence: CDR1 LNHDA, CDR2 SQIVND (reference sequence). The CDR3 DNA reads TGTGCCAGTAGTCCAAAGGGAGGGGGCATGAACACTGAAGCTTTCTTT. The encoded protein is CASSPKGGGMNTEAFF.